This T cell receptor (beta chain) was retrieved from a study of cytomegalovirus exposure and HLA in healthy donors. Study observations and caveats: Generally TCR sequences proved uncommon, though certain public TCRs appeared in numerous donors.

With respect to this clone: Its antigen is still unknown.

Germline V lookup: CDR1 SGHVS, CDR2 FQNEAQ. This CDR3 has 18 residues. V shed 4 bases, J shed 0 bases, and the junction held 9 bases outside the gene matches. Repertoires were generated with immunoSEQ multiplex PCR, while TCRdb's copy carries only in-frame clones and drops some. The sample consists of tens of thousands of clones, 85% of them appearing once. The approximately 130-subject validation cohort, separate from the roughly 700-subject first cohort, included the donors. The material sequenced was PBMCs. The source of this sequence is a young man in good health and CMV-seropositive. The rearrangement joins TRBV7-8 to TRBJ2-1; 10 bases map to TRBD2. The CDR3 DNA is TGTGCCAGCAGCTATTGGACTAGCGGATACAACTCCTACAATGAGCAGTTCTTC. This encodes CASSYWTSGYNSYNEQFF.